This T cell receptor (beta chain) was obtained from a study of CD8+CD57+ T cells in acquired aplastic anemia (dated by TCRdb to between 2017 and 2018). For the wider study: Extracted DNA from sorted CD4+ and CD8+ cells averaged around 3.3 ug, ranging from about 0.18 to 27.4 ug. A CD8+CD57+ expansion meant a frequency higher than the mean frequency seen in healthy subjects. General study outcomes and caveats: Although roughly 30 CD8+ CDR3 sequences were shared by patients and controls, these sequences appeared highly expressed in patients and within the immunodominant clones of patients. Between patients and healthy controls, no significant difference in CD8+ Simpson's diversity was found (P=0.060).

The patients picked for sequencing were ones in whom flow cytometry had shown an expansion of CD8+CD57+ cells. Every patient had a diagnosis of severe acquired aplastic anemia based on International Study of Aplastic Anemia and Agranulocytosis and Camitta criteria. No therapy had been received by the patients at the time of blood sampling. The study deep-sequenced TCR repertoires of sorted CD4+ and CD8+ blood T cells from severe aplastic anemia patients and healthy subjects. In the USA, patient enrollment took place under clinicaltrials.gov protocols 00001620, 01623167, 00001397, 00071045, 00081523 and 00961064. Ficoll-Paque density gradient centrifugation was used to isolate peripheral blood mononuclear cells. Before DNA extraction, CD4+ and CD8+ T cells were sorted with FACS or magnetic beads. Profiling of TCR beta VDJ combinations and CDR3 sequences used genomic DNA as the template. An Illumina HiSeq 2000 was used for TCR repertoire sequencing. Regarding the original processing steps: TRBV/TRBJ rearrangement plots, CDR3 size and DJ length profiles, and Simpson's diversity index were used to evaluate the repertoires. The immunodominant clone was defined as the most abundant DNA sequence in deep sequencing data. CDR3 amino acid sequences were screened for sharing across subjects and compared with published repertoires and the VDJdb database. TCRdb ran its own pipeline on the public reads, namely fastp trimming at Q25 and MiXCR clone calling, and kept in-frame beta chains. Rows are combined by CDR3 protein, so each entry shows the most common genes and DNA. The V and J calls here are based on TCRdb, not the publication. This sample lists 130,000 or so distinct CDR3 sequences; approximately 41% were detected once. The top ten hold over 2% of the sample.

As encoded in the germline V gene, CDR1 is SGHTA while CDR2 is FQGTGA. The CDR3, cysteine through phenylalanine, is 13 amino acids long. The read is trimmed to its CDR3 DNA, 39 bases read in frame from base 1. V is pared back by 3 bases and J by 3 bases, with 5 bases lying between the germline termini. This clonotype was seen repeatedly, ten times or more. The antigen it binds to is not known. Per-base quality was not reported, and no clone a single base away is much larger than it. The sample was sorted CD4+, CD8+, or CD8+CD57+ T cells (not recorded which) from PBMCs. In this chain, TRBV7-3 is recombined with TRBJ1-4; the D gene lacks a confident call. The TCR comes from a human donor with aplastic anemia. The CDR3 here reads CASSFGPNEKLFF. The nucleotide sequence is given as TGTGCCAGCAGCTTCGGACCTAATGAAAAACTGTTTTTT.